Listed below are T cell receptor beta chains from one sample, sequenced in a study of blood T cells in healthy people across ages. MiXCR, run by TCRdb on the 5' RACE reads, gives a single entry per CDR3 protein. The data contain about 2 million distinct CDR3 sequences, around half of them singletons. The sequencing sample was made of blood. These receptors originate from a woman between 40 and 55 years old in good health. Both conserved end residues are part of each CDR3. A D gene is named only where the DNA matches it firmly. Clone size is shown for a subset of rows, as once, few, many or a class of expanded clone.

few	TRBV6-5	.	TRBJ2-4	CASSRLREDKNIQYF	TGTGCCAGCAGCAGACTAAGGGAGGACAAAAACATTCAGTACTTC
few	TRBV20-1	TRBD2	TRBJ2-1	CSAPTSGGARYNEQFF	TGCAGTGCCCCTACTAGCGGGGGGGCTCGATACAATGAGCAGTTCTTC
once	TRBV2	TRBD1	TRBJ1-6	CASSGRQGGSPLHF	TGTGCCAGCAGTGGGCGGCAGGGGGGTTCACCCCTCCACTTT
few	TRBV27	.	TRBJ2-4	CASSSQGWAKNIQYF	TGTGCCAGCAGTTCCCAGGGTTGGGCCAAAAACATTCAGTACTTC
.	TRBV20-1	.	TRBJ2-4	CSASRQATPIQYF	TGCAGTGCTAGCAGACAGGCTACCCCGATTCAGTACTTC
.	TRBV5-5	.	TRBJ2-5	CASSPEWVQETQYF	TGTGCCAGCAGCCCAGAATGGGTACAAGAGACCCAGTACTTC
.	TRBV4-1	.	TRBJ2-2	CASSQGVRGDTGELFF	TGCGCCAGCAGCCAAGGTGTCAGGGGGGACACCGGGGAGCTGTTTTTT
.	TRBV11-1	TRBD1	TRBJ2-3	CASSRQGTLGDTQYF	TGTGCCAGCAGCCGACAGGGGACCCTAGGGGATACGCAGTATTTT
once	TRBV7-2	.	TRBJ2-1	CASSRVMPGPIDEQFF	TGTGCCAGCAGCCGGGTCATGCCGGGACCCATCGATGAGCAGTTCTTC
.	TRBV15	.	TRBJ1-2	CATSSKVAKVGNGYGYTF	TGTGCCACCAGCAGTAAGGTGGCGAAGGTGGGGAATGGGTATGGCTACACCTTC
.	TRBV12-3/TRBV12-4	TRBD2	TRBJ2-3	CASSFTTTRLAGGPTDTQYF	TGTGCCAGCAGCTTTACAACCACTCGACTAGCGGGGGGGCCTACAGATACGCAGTATTTT
.	TRBV6-2/TRBV6-3	.	TRBJ2-1	CASSYLNSPYNEQFF	TGTGCCAGCAGTTACCTTAACAGTCCCTACAATGAGCAGTTCTTC
few	TRBV4-3	TRBD1	TRBJ2-6	CASSQDRGTGANVLTF	TGTGCCAGCAGCCAAGACAGGGGTACCGGGGCCAACGTCCTGACTTTC
many	TRBV10-3	.	TRBJ2-5	CAISEGFGETQYF	TGTGCCATCAGTGAGGGGTTTGGGGAGACCCAGTACTTC
few	TRBV12-3/TRBV12-4	TRBD1	TRBJ2-4	CASSLAGQGAGDIQYF	TGTGCCAGCAGTTTAGCGGGACAGGGGGCTGGGGACATTCAGTACTTC
.	TRBV20-1	TRBD1	TRBJ1-2	CSARDPSGGAGYGYTF	TGCAGTGCTAGAGATCCCTCAGGGGGCGCTGGCTATGGCTACACCTTC
.	TRBV20-1	.	TRBJ2-6	CSPNPVSGANVPTF	TGCAGTCCAAACCCGGTTTCTGGGGCCAACGTCCCGACTTTC
few	TRBV20-1	.	TRBJ2-1	CSASTDEQFF	TGCAGTGCTAGCACGGATGAGCAGTTCTTC
.	TRBV6-1	.	TRBJ2-5	CASGREQGKTQYF	TGTGCCAGCGGACGGGAACAAGGCAAGACCCAGTACTTC
.	TRBV25-1	.	TRBJ2-5	CASAPLTGTVETQYF	TGTGCCAGCGCTCCCCTCACGGGGACGGTGGAGACCCAGTACTTC